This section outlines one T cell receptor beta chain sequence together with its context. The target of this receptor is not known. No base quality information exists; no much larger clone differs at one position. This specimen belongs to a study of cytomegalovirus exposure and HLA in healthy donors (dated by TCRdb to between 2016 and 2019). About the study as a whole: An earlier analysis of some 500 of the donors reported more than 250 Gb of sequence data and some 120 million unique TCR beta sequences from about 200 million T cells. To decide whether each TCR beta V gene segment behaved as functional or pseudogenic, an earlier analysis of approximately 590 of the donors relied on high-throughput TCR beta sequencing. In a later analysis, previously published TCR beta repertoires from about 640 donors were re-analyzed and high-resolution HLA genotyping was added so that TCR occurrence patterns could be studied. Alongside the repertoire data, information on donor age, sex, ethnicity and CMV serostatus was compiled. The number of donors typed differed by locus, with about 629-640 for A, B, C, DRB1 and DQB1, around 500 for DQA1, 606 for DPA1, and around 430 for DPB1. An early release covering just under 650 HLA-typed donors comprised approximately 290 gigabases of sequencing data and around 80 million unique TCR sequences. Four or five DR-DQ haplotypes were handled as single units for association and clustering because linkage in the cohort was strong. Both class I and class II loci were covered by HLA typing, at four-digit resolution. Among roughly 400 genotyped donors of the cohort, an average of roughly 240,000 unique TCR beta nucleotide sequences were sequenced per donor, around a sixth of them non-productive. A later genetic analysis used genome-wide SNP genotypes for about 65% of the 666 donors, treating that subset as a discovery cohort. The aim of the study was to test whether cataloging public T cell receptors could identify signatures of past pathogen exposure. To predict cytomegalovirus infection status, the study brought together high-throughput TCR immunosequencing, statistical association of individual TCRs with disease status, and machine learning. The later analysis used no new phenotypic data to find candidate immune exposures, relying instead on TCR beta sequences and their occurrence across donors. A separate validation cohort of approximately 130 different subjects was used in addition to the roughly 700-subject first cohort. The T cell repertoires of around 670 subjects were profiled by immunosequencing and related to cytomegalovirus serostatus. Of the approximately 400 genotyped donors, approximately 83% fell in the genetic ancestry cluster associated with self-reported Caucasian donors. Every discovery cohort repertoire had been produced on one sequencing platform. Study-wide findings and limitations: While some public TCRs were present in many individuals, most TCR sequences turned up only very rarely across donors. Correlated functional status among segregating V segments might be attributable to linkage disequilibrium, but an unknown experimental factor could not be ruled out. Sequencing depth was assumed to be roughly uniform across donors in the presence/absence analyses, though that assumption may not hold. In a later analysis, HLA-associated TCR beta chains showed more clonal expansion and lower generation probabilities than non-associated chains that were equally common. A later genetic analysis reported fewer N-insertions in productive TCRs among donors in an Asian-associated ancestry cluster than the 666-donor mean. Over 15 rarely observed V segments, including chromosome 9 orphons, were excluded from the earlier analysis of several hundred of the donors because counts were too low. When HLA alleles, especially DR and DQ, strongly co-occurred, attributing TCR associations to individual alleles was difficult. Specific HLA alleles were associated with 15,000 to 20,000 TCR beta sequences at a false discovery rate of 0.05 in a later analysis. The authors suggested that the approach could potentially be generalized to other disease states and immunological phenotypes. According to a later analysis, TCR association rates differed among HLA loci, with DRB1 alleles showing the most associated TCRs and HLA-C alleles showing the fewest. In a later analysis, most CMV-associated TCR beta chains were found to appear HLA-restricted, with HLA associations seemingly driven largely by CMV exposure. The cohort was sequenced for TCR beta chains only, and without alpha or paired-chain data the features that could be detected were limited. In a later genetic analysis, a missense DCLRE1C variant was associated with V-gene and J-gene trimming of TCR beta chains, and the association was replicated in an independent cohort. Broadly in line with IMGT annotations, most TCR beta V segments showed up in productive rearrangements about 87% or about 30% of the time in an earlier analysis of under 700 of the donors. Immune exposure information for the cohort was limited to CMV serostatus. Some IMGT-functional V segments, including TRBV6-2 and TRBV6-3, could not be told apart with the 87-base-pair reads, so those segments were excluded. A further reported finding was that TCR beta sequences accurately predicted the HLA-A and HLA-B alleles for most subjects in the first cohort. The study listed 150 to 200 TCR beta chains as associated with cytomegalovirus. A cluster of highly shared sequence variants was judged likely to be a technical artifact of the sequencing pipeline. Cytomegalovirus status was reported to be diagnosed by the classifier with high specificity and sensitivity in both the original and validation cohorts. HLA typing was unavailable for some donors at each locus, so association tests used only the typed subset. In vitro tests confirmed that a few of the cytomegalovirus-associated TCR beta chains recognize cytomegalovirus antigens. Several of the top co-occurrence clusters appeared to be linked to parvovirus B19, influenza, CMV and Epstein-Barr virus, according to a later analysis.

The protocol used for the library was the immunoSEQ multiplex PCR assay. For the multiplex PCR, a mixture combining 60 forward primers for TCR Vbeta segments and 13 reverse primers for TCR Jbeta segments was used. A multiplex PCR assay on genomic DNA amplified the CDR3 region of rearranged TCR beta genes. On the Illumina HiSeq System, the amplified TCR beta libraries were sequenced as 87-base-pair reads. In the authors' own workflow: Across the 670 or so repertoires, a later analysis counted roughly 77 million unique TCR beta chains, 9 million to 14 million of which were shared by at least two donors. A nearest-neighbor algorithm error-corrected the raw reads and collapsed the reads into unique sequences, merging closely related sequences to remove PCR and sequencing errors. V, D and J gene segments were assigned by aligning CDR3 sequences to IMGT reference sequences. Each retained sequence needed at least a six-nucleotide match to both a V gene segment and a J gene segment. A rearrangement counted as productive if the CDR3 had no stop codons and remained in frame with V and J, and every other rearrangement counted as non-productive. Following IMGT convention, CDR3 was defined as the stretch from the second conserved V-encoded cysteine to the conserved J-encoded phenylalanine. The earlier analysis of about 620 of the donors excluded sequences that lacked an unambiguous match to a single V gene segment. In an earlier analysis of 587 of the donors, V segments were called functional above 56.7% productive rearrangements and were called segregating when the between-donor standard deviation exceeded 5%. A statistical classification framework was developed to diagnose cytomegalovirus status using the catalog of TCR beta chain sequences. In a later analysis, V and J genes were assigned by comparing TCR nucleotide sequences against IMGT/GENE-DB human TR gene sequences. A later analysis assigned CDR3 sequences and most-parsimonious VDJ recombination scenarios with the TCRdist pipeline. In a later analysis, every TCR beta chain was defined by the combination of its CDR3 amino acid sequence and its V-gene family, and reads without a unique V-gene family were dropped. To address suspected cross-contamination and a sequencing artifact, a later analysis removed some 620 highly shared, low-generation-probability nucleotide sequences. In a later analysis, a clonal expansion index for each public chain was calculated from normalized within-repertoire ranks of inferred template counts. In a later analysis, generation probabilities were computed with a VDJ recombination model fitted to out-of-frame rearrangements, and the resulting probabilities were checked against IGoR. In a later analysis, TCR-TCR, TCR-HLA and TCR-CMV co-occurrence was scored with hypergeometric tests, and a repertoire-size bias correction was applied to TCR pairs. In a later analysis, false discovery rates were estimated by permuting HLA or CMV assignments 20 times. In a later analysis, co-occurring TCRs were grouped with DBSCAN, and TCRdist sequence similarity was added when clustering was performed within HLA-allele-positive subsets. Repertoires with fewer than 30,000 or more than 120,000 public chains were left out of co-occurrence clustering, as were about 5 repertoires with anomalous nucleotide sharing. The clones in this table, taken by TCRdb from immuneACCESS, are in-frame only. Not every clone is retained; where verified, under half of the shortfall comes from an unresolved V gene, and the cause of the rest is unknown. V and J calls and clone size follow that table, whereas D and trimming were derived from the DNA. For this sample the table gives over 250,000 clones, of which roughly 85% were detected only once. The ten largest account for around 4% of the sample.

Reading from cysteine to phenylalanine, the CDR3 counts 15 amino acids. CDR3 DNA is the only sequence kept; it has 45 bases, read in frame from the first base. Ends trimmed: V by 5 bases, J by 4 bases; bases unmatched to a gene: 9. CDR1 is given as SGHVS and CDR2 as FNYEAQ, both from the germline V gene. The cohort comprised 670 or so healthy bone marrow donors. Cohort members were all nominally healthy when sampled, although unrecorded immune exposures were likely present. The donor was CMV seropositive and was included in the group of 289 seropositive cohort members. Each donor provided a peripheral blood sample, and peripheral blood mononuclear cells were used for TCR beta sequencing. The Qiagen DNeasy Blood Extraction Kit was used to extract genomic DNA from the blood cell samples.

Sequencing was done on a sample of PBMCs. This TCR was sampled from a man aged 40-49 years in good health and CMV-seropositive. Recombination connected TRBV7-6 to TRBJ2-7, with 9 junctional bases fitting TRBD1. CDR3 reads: CASSDRGQGKYEQYF. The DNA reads TGTGCCAGCAGCGACCGTGGACAGGGGAAGTACGAGCAGTACTTC. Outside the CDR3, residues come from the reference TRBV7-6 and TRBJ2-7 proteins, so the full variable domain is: GAGVSQSPRYKVTKRGQDVALRCDPISGHVSLYWYRQALGQGPEFLTYFNYEAQQDKSGLPNDRFSAERPEGSISTLTIQRTEQRDSAMYRCASSDRGQGKYEQYFGPGTRLTVT.